What follows describes a single T cell receptor (beta chain). The length of the CDR3 is 15 residues. After removal of 3 bases from V and 5 bases from J, the junction contained 5 bases not matched to a gene. Germline CDR1 LNHDA, CDR2 SQIVND (reference sequence). As originally analysed: The authors estimated nucleated cell counts from reference gene primer amplification. Data came from immunoSEQ multiplex PCR; TCRdb stores just in-frame clones and leaves some out. The V and J calls and the clone size are those of that table, but D and trimming were determined from the DNA. The sample yields approximately 300,000 clones, under 90% seen once. These data belong to a study of blood T cell repertoires in COVID-19. Study as a whole: Samples representing acute and convalescent COVID-19 were sourced from the United States, Italy and Spain. T cells, B-cell-depleted T cells, or PBMCs provided the cDNA or gDNA that served as material.

Participants were placed into cohorts based on the clinical history they reported. This TCR came from a woman in her late teens or twenties who had recovered from COVID-19. The chain combines TRBV19 with TRBJ1-2, with TRBD1 identical over 11 bases. Sequencing input: PBMCs or T cells enriched from blood (not recorded which). CDR3 DNA sequence: TGTGCCAGTAGTATTGCCGGGACAGGGGGATATGGCTACACCTTC. Residues: CASSIAGTGGYGYTF.